Detailed here is one TCR beta chain. The antigen is not known. This specimen comes from a study of T cells in Graves' hyperthyroidism and ophthalmopathy. As for the study in general: Prior to any treatment, at the point of initial diagnosis, peripheral blood was collected.

Duration under 3 months, a NOSPECS grade of at least 4, and a Clinical Activity Score of at least 3 characterized the ophthalmopathy patients. This CDR3 has 17 amino acids. Looked up from germline, CDR1 is GTSNPN and CDR2 is SVGIG (reference sequence). The ends were cut back, 0 bases at V and 2 bases at J, with 18 bases in the middle. Study-wide findings and caveats: The model forecast ophthalmopathy, anticipating it by a median around 6.4 months before onset. Ophthalmopathy cases were set apart from stable hyperthyroidism by a 13 V-J model.

RNA transcripts gave rise to amplified TCR beta CDR3 regions. In the first-round RT-PCR of the TCR CDR3, the HTBI primer set was used. TCRdb re-called the multiplex PCR reads with MiXCR, one entry per CDR3 protein. The sample has around 570,000 distinct CDR3 sequences, around 20% seen once. The chain carries TRBV30 and TRBJ2-3; D not certain. Sequencing was carried out using blood. This sequence was found in a man in his forties with Graves' ophthalmopathy. CDR3 residues: CAWSVRKLASVTDTQYF. The DNA of the CDR3 is TGTGCCTGGAGTGTGAGAAAGTTGGCGTCAGTCACAGATACGCAGTATTTT.